This passage covers 14 T cell receptor beta chains from one sample sequenced in a study of blood T cells in healthy people across ages. PCR was performed a second time for about 7 to 12 cycles using a sample-barcoded 5' primer and a J-beta primer mix. TCRdb itself ran the 5' RACE reads through MiXCR, one entry per CDR3 protein. Of just over 800,000 distinct CDR3 sequences listed, approximately 65% are singletons. The sample taken for sequencing was blood. These receptors all stem from a man aged 25 to 40 in good health.

The chain has TRBV29-1 and TRBJ2-1; D not resolved. The CDR3 sequence is 14 residues long. V was clipped by 7 bases and J by 0 bases, with 13 bases between them. Germline V gives CDR1 SQVTM, CDR2 ANQGSEA. This chain's CDR3 is CSADMGSSYNEQFF. CDR3 sequence (DNA): TGCAGCGCCGACATGGGCAGCTCCTACAATGAGCAGTTCTTC.

The chain links TRBV4-3 to TRBJ1-6; possible D gene TRBD1, 6 bases. V lost 1 base, J lost 0 bases, and 10 bases lay in between. Germline V gene sequence: CDR1 LGHNA, CDR2 YSLEER. CDR3 length equals 17 residues. CDR3 protein: CASSQVGRGSYNSPLHF. The CDR3 DNA sequence: TGCGCCAGCAGCCAAGTCGGCAGGGGCTCCTATAATTCACCCCTCCACTTT.

This chain uses TRBV7-2 with TRBJ2-5; 7 bases match TRBD2. The DNA end is more similar to TRBJ2-1, so the J call may be wrong. From germline, CDR1 is SGHTA and CDR2 FQGNSA. The CDR3 is 17 amino acids. The CDR3 sequence: CASSLAPSGFYQETQFF. CDR3 bases: TGTGCCAGCAGCTTAGCCCCTAGCGGTTTTTACCAAGAGACCCAGTTCTTC.

This clonotype appeared once. This chain uses TRBV7-9 with TRBJ1-5; D is perhaps TRBD1 (5 bases). Germline values: CDR1 SEHNR, CDR2 FQNEAQ (reference sequence). Trimming took off 4 bases at V and 7 bases at J, with 29 bases between the two ends. This CDR3 is 19 amino acids long. Written as DNA, the CDR3 is TGTGCCAGCAGCTCGTCAGATGCGGGGCGTCGGGACGCTAGGCAGCCCCAGCATTTT. Amino acid sequence: CASSSSDAGRRDARQPQHF. The whole variable domain, remainder taken from reference TRBV7-9 and TRBJ1-5, is DTGVSQNPRHKITKRGQNVTFRCDPISEHNRLYWYRQTLGQGPEFLTYFQNEAQLEKSRLLSDRFSAERPKGSFSTLEIQRTEQGDSAMYLCASSSSDAGRRDARQPQHFGDGTRLSIL.

The chain links TRBV21-1 to TRBJ2-5. TRBV21-1 is shown as a pseudogene. CDR3 length: 14 amino acids. The CDR3 sequence: CASSKGRQAELQYF. DNA for the CDR3: TGTGCCAGCAGCAAAGGAAGGCAGGCCGAATTGCAGTACTTC.

The rearrangement links TRBV28 to TRBJ1-1; the match to TRBD1 covers 10 bases. There are 17 residues in the CDR3. Germline trimming cut 5 bases from V and 2 bases from J; bases unmatched to any gene: 11. Per the germline V gene, CDR1 is MDHEN and CDR2 is SYDVKM. The CDR3 DNA sequence: TGTGCCAGCAGTGCCCGGGACAGGGGAAGGGTAAACACTGAAGCTTTCTTT. Amino acid sequence: CASSARDRGRVNTEAFF.

In DNA form, the CDR3 reads TGTGCCAGCAGCTTGGGGTGGAGCAAAAACATTCAGTACTTC. Amino acids: CASSLGWSKNIQYF. The V call is TRBV7-2, the J call TRBJ2-4; D remains unclear. The CDR3 length is 14 residues. Trimming shortened V by 3 bases and J by 3 bases, and 9 bases separated the two germline ends. The germline CDR1 and CDR2 sequences are SGHTA and FQGNSA.

The chain combines TRBV6-5 with TRBJ2-3; 13 bases match TRBD2. The CDR3 extends over 16 amino acids. Germline V gene sequence: CDR1 MNHEY, CDR2 SVGAGI. V trimming: 3 bases; J trimming: 4 bases; junction bases outside the gene matches: 4. The CDR3 protein is CASSYTSGGAPDTQYF. The CDR3, as DNA: TGTGCCAGCAGTTATACTAGCGGGGGGGCACCAGATACGCAGTATTTT.

This clonotype was detected a few times. The CDR3 loop reads CASSLVNGYYEQYF. In nucleotides, the CDR3 is TGTGCCAGCAGCTTAGTGAACGGATACTACGAGCAGTACTTC. This rearrangement joins TRBV7-2 to TRBJ2-7; no clear D. V lost 1 base, J lost 3 bases, and 10 bases lay in between. The CDR3 totals 14 residues. Germline lookup yields CDR1 SGHTA and CDR2 FQGNSA.

This chain connects TRBV3-1 to TRBJ2-1; 9 nucleotides line up with TRBD2. The V segment lost 4 bases and the J segment 0 bases; nucleotides outside the gene matches: 10. Germline CDR1 LGHDT, CDR2 YNNKEL (reference sequence). CDR3 length: 18 residues. DNA of the CDR3: TGTGCCAGCAGCCTAAGGGGACTAGCCAGGAGCTCCTACAATGAGCAGTTCTTC. Translating it yields CASSLRGLARSSYNEQFF.

This rearrangement joins TRBV6-5 to TRBJ2-7, with 10 bases lining up with TRBD2. The V segment lost 4 bases and the J segment 0 bases; nucleotides outside the gene matches: 0. The CDR3 length is 14 residues. CDR1 is MNHEY and CDR2 is SVGAGI in the germline V gene. The CDR3 coding sequence is TGTGCCAGCAGTTCTAGCGGGAGCTCCTACGAGCAGTACTTC. Encoded protein: CASSSSGSSYEQYF.

The chain is built from TRBV5-6 and TRBJ2-1; D is possibly TRBD2 (5 bases). The V gene's germline CDR1 is SGHDT and CDR2 YYEEEE. The V end lost 9 bases, the J end lost 2 bases, and 15 bases lay between the germline ends. The CDR3 sequence is 14 residues long. DNA for the CDR3: TGTGCCACCTTCTTGGGTAGCGCCTACAATGAGCAGTTCTTC. Translated: CATFLGSAYNEQFF.

The chain is built from TRBV27 and TRBJ2-1; D unresolved. V lost 7 bases and J lost 4, with 20 bases in between. The germline CDR1 and CDR2 sequences are MNHEY and SMNVEV (reference sequence). The CDR3 sequence is 16 residues long. This chain's CDR3 is CASTLRSGLSYNEQFF. In DNA form, the CDR3 reads TGTGCCAGCACCCTAAGGTCGGGCTTGTCTTACAATGAGCAGTTCTTC.

CDR3: CASSVARRGRFHGYTF. The CDR3 bases are TGTGCCAGCAGCGTAGCTCGGAGGGGGCGCTTCCATGGCTACACCTTC. The chain has TRBV9 and TRBJ1-2, with 7 bases aligning to TRBD1. This CDR3 comprises 16 residues. Germline values: CDR1 SGDLS, CDR2 YYNGEE. The V gene end was trimmed by 0 bases and the J gene end by 6 bases; junction bases not matched to a gene: 11. The variable domain in full, completed from reference TRBV9 and TRBJ1-2, reads DSGVTQTPKHLITATGQRVTLRCSPRSGDLSVYWYQQSLDQGLQFLIQYYNGEERAKGNILERFSAQQFPDLHSELNLSSLELGDSALYFCASSVARRGRFHGYTFGSGTRLTVV.